Following are 15 T cell receptor beta chains from one sample sequenced in a study of blood T cell repertoires in COVID-19. Using immunoSEQ multiplex PCR, the repertoire was profiled, and TCRdb retains in-frame clones only, with some absent. The table includes approximately 220,000 clones, under 90% detected once. Sequenced input: PBMCs or T cells enriched from blood (not recorded which). The receptors shown here come from a woman in her 40s who had been exposed to COVID-19.

In its sample, this clone was seen once. V usage is TRBV27 and J usage is TRBJ2-2, with D perhaps TRBD2 (7 bases). In germline, CDR1 is MNHEY, CDR2 SMNVEV (reference sequence). CDR3 length: 15 residues. The germline V and J ends were trimmed by 7 bases and 4 bases, with 16 bases remaining between them. The CDR3 sequence is CASTVGGASTGELFF. The CDR3 DNA reads as TGTGCCAGCACCGTGGGGGGGGCTTCCACCGGGGAGCTGTTTTTT.

This clone was seen more than once but under ten times. This chain uses TRBV6-5 with TRBJ2-5; TRBD2 aligns across 9 bases. The CDR3 consists of 16 residues. Germline assignment: CDR1 MNHEY and CDR2 SVGAGI. With V trimmed by 4 bases and J by 5 bases, 11 bases remained unmatched. The CDR3 bases are TGTGCCAGCAGTTCCCCCCGTAGCGGGGGCTGGGAGACCCAGTACTTC. Translated: CASSSPRSGGWETQYF.

The chain links TRBV9 to TRBJ1-5, with 8 nucleotides matching TRBD1. The length of the CDR3 is 15 residues. The V gene end was trimmed by 0 bases and the J gene end by 6 bases; junction bases not matched to a gene: 5. Germline loops: CDR1 SGDLS, CDR2 YYNGEE. CDR3 residues: CASSVGQGQAQPQHF. The CDR3 DNA follows: TGTGCCAGCAGCGTAGGACAGGGACAGGCTCAGCCCCAGCATTTT.

This sequence joins TRBV5-4 and TRBJ1-3; 8 bases align to TRBD1. The CDR3 consists of 13 residues. Germline V gene data show CDR1 as SGHNT and CDR2 as YYREEE (reference sequence). Germline trimming cut 4 bases from V and 8 bases from J; bases unmatched to any gene: 5. The CDR3 nucleotides read TGTGCCAGCAGCCCGCAGGGGGCCTACACCATATATTTT. It is translated as CASSPQGAYTIYF.

This clone was found a few times. The gene calls are TRBV2 and TRBJ2-1; D perhaps matches TRBD1 (6 bases). Trimming stripped 8 bases from V and 4 bases from J, with 15 bases between. The CDR3 totals 14 residues. CDR1 and CDR2 (germline): SNHLY, FYNNEI. The CDR3 DNA reads as TGTGCCAGCCGACAGGAGGCTTCGTACAATGAGCAGTTCTTC. This gives the protein CASRQEASYNEQFF.

This clone was observed once. This chain joins TRBV7-8 and TRBJ1-4, with D tentatively TRBD1 (6 bases). CDR1 and CDR2 from the germline V gene are SGHVS and FQNEAQ. CDR3 length: 18 amino acids. Trimming cost V 0 bases and J 0 bases, with 14 bases left between them. The CDR3 is CASSLARQEIATNEKLFF. The CDR3 DNA follows: TGTGCCAGCAGCTTAGCTAGACAGGAGATTGCAACTAATGAAAAACTGTTTTTT.

This clone was counted once. The chain has TRBV19 and TRBJ1-5; D is unclear. V gave up 7 bases and J gave up 5 bases, with 9 bases separating them. CDR1 and CDR2 (germline): LNHDA, SQIVND (reference sequence). The CDR3 is made up of 12 amino acids. Here the CDR3 reads CASKTDDQPQHF. The CDR3 coding sequence is TGTGCCAGTAAAACAGACGATCAGCCCCAGCATTTT.

The chain combines TRBV10-3 with TRBJ1-1; D possibly corresponds to TRBD1 (6 bases). This CDR3 comprises 15 residues. The V gene's germline CDR1 is ENHRY and CDR2 SYGVKD. The V end was cut by 0 bases, the J end by 11 bases, with 19 bases between. CDR3 nucleotide sequence: TGTGCCATCAGTGAGTCACAGGGCCAATTCCCCACCGCTTTCTTT. Protein: CAISESQGQFPTAFF.

V and J are TRBV27 and TRBJ1-2; D call uncertain. The CDR3 extends over 15 amino acids. The V end was cut by 3 bases, the J end by 6 bases, with 17 bases between. The V gene's germline CDR1 is MNHEY and CDR2 SMNVEV (reference sequence). CDR3 DNA: TGTGCCAGCAGTTTTAATCCGACGGCGGTCGATGGCTACACCTTC. The encoded protein is CASSFNPTAVDGYTF.

The rearrangement joins TRBV7-2 to TRBJ2-5; 7 bases map to TRBD1. V was pared by 3 bases and J by 2 bases, with 6 bases of the junction left unmatched. Germline CDR1 SGHTA, CDR2 FQGNSA. There are 15 residues in the CDR3. CDR3 residues: CASSFAPGQQETQYF. The CDR3 DNA is TGTGCCAGCAGCTTCGCCCCGGGACAGCAAGAGACCCAGTACTTC.

The chain uses TRBV7-3 and TRBJ1-6; 8 positions match TRBD1. The CDR3 runs to 18 residues. With V trimmed by 1 base and J by 7 bases, 12 bases remained unmatched. Germline V lookup: CDR1 SGHTA, CDR2 FQGTGA. CDR3 sequence: CASSLIGPGTGGNSPLHF. The CDR3 bases are TGTGCCAGCAGCTTAATCGGCCCGGGGACAGGCGGCAATTCACCCCTCCACTTT.

The chain links TRBV6-2 or TRBV6-3 to TRBJ2-1, with 14 bases identical to TRBD2. Per the germline V gene, CDR1 is MNHEY and CDR2 is SVGEGT. This CDR3 has 19 residues. The J segment lost 5 bases and the V segment lost 2 bases, leaving 11 bases of the junction unmatched. The CDR3 region has the DNA TGTGCCAGCAGTTACACGTTCCCCAGACTAGCGGGGGGGAACAATGAGCAGTTCTTC. Encoded protein: CASSYTFPRLAGGNNEQFF.

This chain connects TRBV19 to TRBJ1-2, with TRBD1 matching over 7 bases. After removal of 4 bases from V and 9 bases from J, the junction contained 8 bases not matched to a gene. The CDR3 contains 13 residues. The germline CDR1 and CDR2 sequences are LNHDA and SQIVND (reference sequence). The CDR3 is CASSRFTGDRYTF. CDR3 bases: TGTGCCAGTAGTAGATTTACAGGGGACCGCTACACCTTC.

The gene calls are TRBV25-1 and TRBJ1-2, with TRBD1 matching 7 bases. Trimming took 1 base from V and 4 from J; bases not matched to a gene: 0. The germline gives CDR1 MGHDK, CDR2 SYGVNS. The CDR3 length is 13 residues. CDR3 bases: TGTGCCAGCAGTGAATGGGACAGCTATGGCTACACCTTC. This codes for CASSEWDSYGYTF.

The chain has TRBV13 and TRBJ1-6, with no clear D. V gave up 2 bases and J gave up 6 bases, with 11 bases separating them. Germline loops: CDR1 PRHDT, CDR2 FYEKMQ (reference sequence). The CDR3 is 15 amino acids. The CDR3 reads CASSLRRHPNSPLHF. The DNA of the CDR3 is TGTGCCAGCAGCTTACGGAGGCACCCTAATTCACCCCTCCACTTT.